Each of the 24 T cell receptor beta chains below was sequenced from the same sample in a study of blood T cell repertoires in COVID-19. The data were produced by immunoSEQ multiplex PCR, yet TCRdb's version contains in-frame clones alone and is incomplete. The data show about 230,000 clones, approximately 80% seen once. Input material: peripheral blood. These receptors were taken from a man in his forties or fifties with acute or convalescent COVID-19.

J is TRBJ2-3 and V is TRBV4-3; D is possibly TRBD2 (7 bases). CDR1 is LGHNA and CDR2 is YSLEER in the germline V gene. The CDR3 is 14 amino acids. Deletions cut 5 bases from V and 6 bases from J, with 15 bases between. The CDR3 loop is CASSSEGGWDTQYF. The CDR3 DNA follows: TGCGCCAGCAGCTCCGAGGGGGGGTGGGATACGCAGTATTTT.

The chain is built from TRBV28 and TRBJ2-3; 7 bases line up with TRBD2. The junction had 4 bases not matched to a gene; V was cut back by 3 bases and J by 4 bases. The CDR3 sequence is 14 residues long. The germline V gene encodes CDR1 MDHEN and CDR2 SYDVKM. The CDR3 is CASSLGGSADTQYF. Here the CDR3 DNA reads TGTGCCAGCAGTTTGGGGGGGTCGGCAGATACGCAGTATTTT.

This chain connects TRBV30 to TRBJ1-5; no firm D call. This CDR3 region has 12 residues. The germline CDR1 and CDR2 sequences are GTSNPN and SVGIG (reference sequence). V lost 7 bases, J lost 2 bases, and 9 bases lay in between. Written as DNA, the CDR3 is TGTGCCTTGGAGCGAGGCAATCAGCCCCAGCATTTT. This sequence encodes CALERGNQPQHF.

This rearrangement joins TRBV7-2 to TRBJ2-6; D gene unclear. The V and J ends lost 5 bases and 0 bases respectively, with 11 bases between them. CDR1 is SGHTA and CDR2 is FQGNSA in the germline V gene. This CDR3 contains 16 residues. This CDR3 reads CASSPDIFSGANVLTF. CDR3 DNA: TGTGCCAGCAGCCCAGACATCTTCTCTGGGGCCAACGTCCTGACTTTC.

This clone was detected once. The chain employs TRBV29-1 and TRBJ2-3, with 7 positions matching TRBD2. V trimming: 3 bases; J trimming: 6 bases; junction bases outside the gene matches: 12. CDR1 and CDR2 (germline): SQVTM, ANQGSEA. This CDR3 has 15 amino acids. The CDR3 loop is CSVEGEGSFGDTQYF. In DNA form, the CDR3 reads TGCAGCGTTGAGGGGGAGGGGTCCTTCGGTGATACGCAGTATTTT.

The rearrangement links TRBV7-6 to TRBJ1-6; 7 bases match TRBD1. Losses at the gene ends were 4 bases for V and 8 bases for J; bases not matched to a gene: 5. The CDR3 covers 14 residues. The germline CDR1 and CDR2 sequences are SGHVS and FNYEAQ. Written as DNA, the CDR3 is TGTGCCAGCAGCTCCCGGGACAGAGATTCACCCCTCCACTTT. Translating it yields CASSSRDRDSPLHF.

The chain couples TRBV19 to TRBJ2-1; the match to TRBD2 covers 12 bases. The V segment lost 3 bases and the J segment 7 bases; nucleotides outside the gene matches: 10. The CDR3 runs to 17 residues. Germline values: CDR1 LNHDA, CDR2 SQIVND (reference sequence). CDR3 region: CASSMRTASGRGNEQFF. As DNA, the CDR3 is TGTGCCAGTAGTATGCGTACGGCTAGCGGGAGGGGAAATGAGCAGTTCTTC.

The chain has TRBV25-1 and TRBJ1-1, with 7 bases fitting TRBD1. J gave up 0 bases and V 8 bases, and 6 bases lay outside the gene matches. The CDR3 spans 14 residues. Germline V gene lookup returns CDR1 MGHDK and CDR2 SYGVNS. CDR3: CASQDRLVNTEAFF. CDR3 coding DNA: TGTGCCAGCCAGGACAGGCTGGTGAACACTGAAGCTTTCTTT.

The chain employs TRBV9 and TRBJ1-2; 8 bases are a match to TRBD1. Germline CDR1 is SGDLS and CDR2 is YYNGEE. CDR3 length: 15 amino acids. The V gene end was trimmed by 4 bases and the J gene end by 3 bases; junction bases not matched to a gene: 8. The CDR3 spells CASSPGQGADYGYTF. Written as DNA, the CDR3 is TGTGCCAGCAGCCCCGGGCAGGGGGCCGACTATGGCTACACCTTC.

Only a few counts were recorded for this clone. The CDR3: CSASESSGSQEQYF. The DNA for the CDR3 is TGCAGTGCTAGTGAGAGTAGCGGGAGTCAGGAGCAGTACTTC. The rearrangement joins TRBV20-1 to TRBJ2-7; 9 bases match TRBD2. This CDR3 is built from 14 residues. Germline V CDR1 and CDR2: DFQATT, SNEGSKA (reference sequence). Trimming cost V 3 bases and J 7 bases; bases outside gene matches: 10.

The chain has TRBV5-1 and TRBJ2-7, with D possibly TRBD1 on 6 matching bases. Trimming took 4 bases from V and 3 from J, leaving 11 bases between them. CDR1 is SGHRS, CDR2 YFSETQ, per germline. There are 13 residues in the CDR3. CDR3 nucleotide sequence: TGCGCCAGCAGCAAGGACAGAGTCTACGAGCAGTACTTC. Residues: CASSKDRVYEQYF.

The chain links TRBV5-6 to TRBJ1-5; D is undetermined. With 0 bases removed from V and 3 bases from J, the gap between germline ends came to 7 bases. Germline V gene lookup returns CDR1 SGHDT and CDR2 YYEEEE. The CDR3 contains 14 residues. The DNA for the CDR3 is TGTGCCAGCAGCTTGGGGGCCAACAATCAGCCCCAGCATTTT. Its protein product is CASSLGANNQPQHF.

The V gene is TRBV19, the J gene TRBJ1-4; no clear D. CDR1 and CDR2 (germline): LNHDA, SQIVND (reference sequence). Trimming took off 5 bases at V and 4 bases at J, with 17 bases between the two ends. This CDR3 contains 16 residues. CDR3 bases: TGTGCCAGTAGTTACGCAGGCACCAAAATTAATGAAAAACTGTTTTTT. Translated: CASSYAGTKINEKLFF.

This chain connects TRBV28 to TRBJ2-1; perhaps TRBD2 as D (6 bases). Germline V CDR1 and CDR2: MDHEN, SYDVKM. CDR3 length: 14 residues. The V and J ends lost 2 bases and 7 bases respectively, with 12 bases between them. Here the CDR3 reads CASSLVMGRNEQFF. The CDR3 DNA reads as TGTGCCAGCAGTTTAGTGATGGGGAGGAATGAGCAGTTCTTC.

As DNA, the CDR3 is TGTGCCAGCAGCTTAGTCGGTGGGAGGGCGATTTTTGAGCAGTTCTTC. Protein sequence: CASSLVGGRAIFEQFF. This chain uses TRBV11-1 with TRBJ2-1; TRBD2 matches at 7 bases. The germline CDR1 and CDR2 sequences are SGHAT and FQDESV (reference sequence). CDR3 length: 16 residues. V gave up 1 base and J gave up 9 bases; unmatched junction bases: 12.

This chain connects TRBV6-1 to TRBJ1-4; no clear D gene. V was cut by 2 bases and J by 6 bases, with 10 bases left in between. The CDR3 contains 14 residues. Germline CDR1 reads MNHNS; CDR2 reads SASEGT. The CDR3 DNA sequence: TGTGCCAGCAGTGAATTTTTAACAGATGAAAAACTGTTTTTT. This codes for CASSEFLTDEKLFF.

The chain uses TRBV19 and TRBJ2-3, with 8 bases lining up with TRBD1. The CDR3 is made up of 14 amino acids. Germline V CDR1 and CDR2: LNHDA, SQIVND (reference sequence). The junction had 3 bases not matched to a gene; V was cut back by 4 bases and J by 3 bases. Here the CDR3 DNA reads TGTGCCAGTAGTACCGGACAGGGTACAGATACGCAGTATTTT. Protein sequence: CASSTGQGTDTQYF.

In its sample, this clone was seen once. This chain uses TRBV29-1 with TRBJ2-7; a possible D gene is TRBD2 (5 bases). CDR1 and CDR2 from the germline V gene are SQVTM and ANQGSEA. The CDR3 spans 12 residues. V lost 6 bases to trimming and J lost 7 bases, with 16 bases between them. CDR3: CSVSSWAFEQYF. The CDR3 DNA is TGCAGCGTGTCTAGCTGGGCGTTTGAGCAGTACTTC.

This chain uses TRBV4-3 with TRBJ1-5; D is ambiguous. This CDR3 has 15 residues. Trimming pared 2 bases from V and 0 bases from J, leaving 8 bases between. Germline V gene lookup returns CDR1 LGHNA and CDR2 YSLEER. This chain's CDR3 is CASSQSGHSNQPQHF. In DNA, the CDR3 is TGCGCCAGCAGCCAAAGCGGGCATAGCAATCAGCCCCAGCATTTT.

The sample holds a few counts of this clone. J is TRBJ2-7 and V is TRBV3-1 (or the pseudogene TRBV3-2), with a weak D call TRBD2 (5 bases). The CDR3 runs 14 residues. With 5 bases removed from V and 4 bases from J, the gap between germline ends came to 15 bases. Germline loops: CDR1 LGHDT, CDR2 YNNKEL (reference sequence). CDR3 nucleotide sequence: TGTGCCAGCAGCTTCCGGGGTGGATCTTACGAGCAGTACTTC. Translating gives CASSFRGGSYEQYF.

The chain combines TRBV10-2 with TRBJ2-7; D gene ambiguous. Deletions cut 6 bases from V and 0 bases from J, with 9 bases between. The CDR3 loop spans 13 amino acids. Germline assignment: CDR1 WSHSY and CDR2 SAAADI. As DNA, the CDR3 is TGCGCCAGCAGAGCTATAAGCTCCTACGAGCAGTACTTC. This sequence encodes CASRAISSYEQYF.

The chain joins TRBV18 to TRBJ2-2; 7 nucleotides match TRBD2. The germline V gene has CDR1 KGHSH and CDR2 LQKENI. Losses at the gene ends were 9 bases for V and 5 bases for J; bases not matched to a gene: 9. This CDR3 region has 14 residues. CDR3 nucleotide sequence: TGTGCCAGTTCCTCCATGCGGGAGACCGGGGAGCTGTTTTTT. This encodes CASSSMRETGELFF. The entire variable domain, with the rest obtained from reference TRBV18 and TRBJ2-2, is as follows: NAGVMQNPRHLVRRRGQEARLRCSPMKGHSHVYWYRQLPEEGLKFMVYLQKENIIDESGMPKERFSAEFPKEGPSILRIQQVVRGDSAAYFCASSSMRETGELFFGEGSRLTVL.

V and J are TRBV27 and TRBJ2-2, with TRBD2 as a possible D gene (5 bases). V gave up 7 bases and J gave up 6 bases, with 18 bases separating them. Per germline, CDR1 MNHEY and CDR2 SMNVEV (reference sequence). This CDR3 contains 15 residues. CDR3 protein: CASNFGEGRPGELFF. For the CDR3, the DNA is TGTGCCAGCAATTTTGGTGAGGGTCGCCCCGGGGAGCTGTTTTTT.

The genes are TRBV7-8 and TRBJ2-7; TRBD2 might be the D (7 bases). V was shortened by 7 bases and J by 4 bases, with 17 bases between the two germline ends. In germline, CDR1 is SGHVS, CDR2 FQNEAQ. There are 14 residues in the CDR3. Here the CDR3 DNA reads TGTGCCAGCAACATGAGGGGGGGCGGGTACGAGCAGTACTTC. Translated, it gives CASNMRGGGYEQYF.